This passage covers 30 T cell receptor beta chains from one sample sequenced in a study of cytomegalovirus exposure and HLA in healthy donors. Assay: immunoSEQ multiplex PCR; the TCRdb copy retains only in-frame clones and omits some. The sample has roughly 120,000 clones, more than 75% seen once. Material: PBMCs. These receptors all stem from a woman between 18 and 29 years old in good health and CMV-seropositive.

This clone was found once. J is TRBJ2-3 and V is TRBV7-3; 9 bases agree with TRBD2. This CDR3 region has 16 residues. Losses at the gene ends were 5 bases for V and 5 bases for J; bases not matched to a gene: 11. CDR1 is SGHTA and CDR2 is FQGTGA in the germline V gene. The CDR3 is CASSLDPGLAIDTQYF. The CDR3 bases are TGTGCCAGCAGCCTCGACCCGGGACTAGCAATAGATACGCAGTATTTT.

The rearrangement uses TRBV7-8 and TRBJ2-7; D is possibly TRBD1 (6 bases). CDR3 length: 14 amino acids. Trimming removed 1 base at V and 2 bases at J, with 9 bases between. Germline assignment: CDR1 SGHVS and CDR2 FQNEAQ. CDR3 amino acids: CASSLEWTAYEQYF. The DNA of the CDR3 is TGTGCCAGCAGCTTAGAATGGACAGCCTACGAGCAGTACTTC. The whole variable domain, filled in from reference TRBV7-8 and TRBJ2-7, reads GAGVSQSPRYKVAKRGQDVALRCDPISGHVSLFWYQQALGQGPEFLTYFQNEAQLDKSGLPSDRFFAERPEGSVSTLKIQRTQQEDSAVYLCASSLEWTAYEQYFGPGTRLTVT.

J is TRBJ2-1 and V is TRBV9; possible D gene TRBD2, 6 bases. Trimming removed 0 bases from V and 3 bases from J, with 10 bases in between. CDR1 and CDR2 (germline): SGDLS, YYNGEE. The CDR3 consists of 15 residues. The CDR3 nucleotides are TGTGCCAGCAGCGTAGTTTACGGGAGCTACAATGAGCAGTTCTTC. Protein: CASSVVYGSYNEQFF.

V gene TRBV4-2 combines with J gene TRBJ1-4, with D perhaps TRBD1 (5 bases). The CDR3 is 14 amino acids. V lost 1 base, J lost 6 bases, and 9 bases lay in between. The V gene's germline CDR1 is LGHNA and CDR2 YNFKEQ. CDR3 sequence: CASSQGGGDEKLFF. In DNA, the CDR3 is TGTGCCAGCAGCCAAGGTGGGGGGGATGAAAAACTGTTTTTT.

V and J are TRBV6-5 and TRBJ2-7, with TRBD1 matching 10 bases. The CDR3 is made up of 13 amino acids. The trim removed 6 bases at V and 8 bases at J, leaving 7 bases unmatched. Germline V gene data show CDR1 as MNHEY and CDR2 as SVGAGI. In DNA, the CDR3 is TGTGCCAGCAGCCACCGGGACAGGGGTCAGCAGTACTTC. Protein sequence: CASSHRDRGQQYF.

The V and J genes are TRBV7-2 and TRBJ1-5; 7 positions agree with TRBD1. Germline values: CDR1 SGHTA, CDR2 FQGNSA. This CDR3 contains 13 residues. V lost 6 bases to trimming and J lost 9 bases; unmatched junction nucleotides: 8. In DNA form, the CDR3 reads TGTGCCAGCAGAATGGACAGGAGCGGGCCCCAGCATTTT. Protein sequence: CASRMDRSGPQHF.

This chain links TRBV30 with TRBJ2-1, with D perhaps matching TRBD2 (6 bases). Germline V gene data show CDR1 as GTSNPN and CDR2 as SVGIG (reference sequence). The V gene lost 4 bases and the J gene lost 0 bases, with 13 bases spanning the gap. CDR3 length: 15 amino acids. The CDR3 DNA follows: TGTGCCTGGACCCAGGGACTGAGCTCCTACAATGAGCAGTTCTTC. This gives the protein CAWTQGLSSYNEQFF.

The rearrangement joins TRBV19 to TRBJ1-5; D ambiguous. Trimming pared 2 bases from V and 6 bases from J, leaving 14 bases between. Germline CDR1 LNHDA, CDR2 SQIVND (reference sequence). The CDR3 contains 15 residues. The DNA for the CDR3 is TGTGCCAGTAGTATATCGTTCGGGATCGGTCAGCCCCAGCATTTT. Protein: CASSISFGIGQPQHF.

This chain joins TRBV11-2 and TRBJ1-3; D remains unclear. The CDR3 has 13 residues. The V end lost 4 bases, the J end lost 4 bases, and 8 bases lay between the germline ends. Germline V lookup: CDR1 SGHAT, CDR2 FQNNGV. Here the CDR3 reads CASSSFGGNTIYF. The CDR3 DNA reads TGTGCCAGCAGCTCCTTTGGCGGAAACACCATATATTTT.

The CDR3 sequence is CATRSARPELYGYTF. For the CDR3, the DNA is TGTGCCACCCGATCGGCGAGGCCGGAACTCTATGGCTACACCTTC. This rearrangement joins TRBV6-7 to TRBJ1-2; D call uncertain. TRBV6-7 is recorded as an ORF, its role being uncertain. This CDR3 spans 15 amino acids. Trimming stripped 10 bases from V and 4 bases from J, with 22 bases between.

The chain carries TRBV15 and TRBJ2-5; 13 bases map to TRBD2. V gave up 3 bases and J gave up 7 bases; unmatched junction bases: 14. CDR3 length: 18 residues. Germline V gene sequence: CDR1 LNHNV, CDR2 YYDKDF (reference sequence). This chain's CDR3 is CATSRATGLAGAGGTQYF. CDR3 bases: TGTGCCACCAGCAGGGCTACCGGACTAGCGGGAGCGGGCGGGACCCAGTACTTC. Full variable domain (remainder filled in from reference TRBV15 and TRBJ2-5): DAMVIQNPRYQVTQFGKPVTLSCSQTLNHNVMYWYQQKSSQAPKLLFHYYDKDFNNEADTPDNFQSRRPNTSFCFLDIRSPGLGDTAMYLCATSRATGLAGAGGTQYFGPGTRLLVL.

The V call is TRBV10-3, the J call TRBJ1-1; 7 nucleotides match TRBD1. Germline CDR1 ENHRY, CDR2 SYGVKD. The V segment lost 10 bases and the J segment 0 bases; nucleotides outside the gene matches: 14. The CDR3 consists of 16 residues. CDR3: CATDPGQGGMNTEAFF. The DNA for the CDR3 is TGTGCCACGGACCCGGGGCAGGGGGGTATGAACACTGAAGCTTTCTTT.

The V call is TRBV5-5, the J call TRBJ2-7; 14 nucleotides match TRBD2. This CDR3 has 17 amino acids. The J segment lost 1 base and the V segment lost 3 bases, leaving 6 bases of the junction unmatched. Germline assignment: CDR1 SGHKS and CDR2 YYEKEE (reference sequence). CDR3 in amino acids: CASSSGLAGVKSYEQYF. For the CDR3, the DNA is TGTGCCAGCAGCTCGGGACTAGCGGGAGTGAAATCCTACGAGCAGTACTTC.

The CDR3 sequence is CASSSSMDEQYF. Here the CDR3 DNA reads TGTGCCAGCAGTTCTTCTATGGACGAGCAGTACTTC. V gene TRBV28 combines with J gene TRBJ2-7, with D unresolved. This CDR3 spans 12 amino acids. V was trimmed by 4 bases and J by 5 bases, leaving 9 bases between them. The germline CDR1 and CDR2 sequences are MDHEN and SYDVKM.

V and J are TRBV19 and TRBJ1-2; TRBD1 matches at 7 bases. The length of the CDR3 is 16 residues. V shed 7 bases, J shed 4 bases, and the junction held 15 bases outside the gene matches. The germline V gene has CDR1 LNHDA and CDR2 SQIVND (reference sequence). CDR3 protein: CASKFEGTEKIYGYTF. CDR3 sequence (DNA): TGTGCCAGTAAATTCGAGGGGACAGAGAAGATCTATGGCTACACCTTC.

The V gene is TRBV4-3, the J gene TRBJ2-1; D unresolved. This CDR3 contains 17 residues. Germline V gene sequence: CDR1 LGHNA, CDR2 YSLEER. The germline V and J ends were trimmed by 4 bases and 4 bases, with 20 bases remaining between them. The CDR3 bases are TGCGCCAGCAGCCTCCAAGGCGGTAGTTACTCATACAATGAGCAGTTCTTC. Its translation is CASSLQGGSYSYNEQFF.

The rearrangement joins TRBV6-4 to TRBJ2-5; 13 bases line up with TRBD2. The CDR3 has 17 amino acids. The V gene's germline CDR1 is MRHNA and CDR2 SNTAGT. V was clipped by 6 bases and J by 0 bases; unmatched bases: 7. The DNA for the CDR3 is TGTGCCAGCAGAACCGGGACTAGCGGGGCAGACCAAGAGACCCAGTACTTC. Translated: CASRTGTSGADQETQYF.

The genes are TRBV7-2 and TRBJ1-2, with D possibly matching TRBD1 (5 bases). Looked up from germline, CDR1 is SGHTA and CDR2 is FQGNSA. Trimming took 5 bases from V and 3 from J, leaving 16 bases between them. There are 15 residues in the CDR3. CDR3 sequence: CASSRQTQGYYGYTF. DNA of the CDR3: TGTGCCAGCAGCCGCCAAACCCAGGGTTACTATGGCTACACCTTC.

This clone was observed once. The chain joins TRBV15 to TRBJ1-5, with 12 bases lining up with TRBD1. CDR1 is LNHNV and CDR2 is YYDKDF in the germline V gene (reference sequence). Trimming removed 4 bases from V and 6 bases from J; junction bases left unmatched: 10. The CDR3 totals 17 residues. CDR3 region: CATSIGTGTGGGQPQHF. CDR3 DNA sequence: TGTGCCACCAGCATAGGAACCGGGACAGGGGGCGGTCAGCCCCAGCATTTT.

This clone was recorded once. This chain uses TRBV7-8 with TRBJ2-7; 8 bases match TRBD2. This CDR3 has 14 amino acids. The J segment lost 5 bases and the V segment lost 5 bases, leaving 8 bases of the junction unmatched. Germline values: CDR1 SGHVS, CDR2 FQNEAQ. CDR3 in amino acids: CASSPGGGWNEQYF. The CDR3 bases are TGTGCCAGCAGCCCGGGGGGGGGCTGGAACGAGCAGTACTTC.

Concerning this clone itself: A junction end diverges from the germline sequence, so it may reflect a read error. The chain couples TRBV7-9 to TRBJ1-4; a possible D gene is TRBD1 (6 bases). The length of the CDR3 is 12 residues. Germline V CDR1 and CDR2: SEHNR, FQNEAQ (reference sequence). The CDR3 DNA reads as TGTGCCAGCAGCTTAGGAACCGGGACACGGGTTTTT. Translating it yields CASSLGTGTRVF. Supplemented by reference TRBV7-9 and TRBJ1-4, the full variable domain reads DTGVSQNPRHKITKRGQNVTFRCDPISEHNRLYWYRQTLGQGPEFLTYFQNEAQLEKSRLLSDRFSAERPKGSFSTLEIQRTEQGDSAMYLCASSLGTGTRVFGSGTQLSVL.

The chain employs TRBV7-2 and TRBJ2-1; 8 bases agree with TRBD2. CDR3 size: 15 residues. CDR1 and CDR2 (germline): SGHTA, FQGNSA. The trim removed 0 bases at V and 6 bases at J, leaving 4 bases unmatched. As DNA, the CDR3 is TGTGCCAGCAGCTTAGCAATAGCGGGGCGCAATGAGCAGTTCTTC. Translation: CASSLAIAGRNEQFF.

The chain uses TRBV5-1 and TRBJ2-1; TRBD1 agrees at 8 bases. This CDR3 contains 15 residues. Trimming cost V 4 bases and J 10 bases; bases outside gene matches: 13. From germline, CDR1 is SGHRS and CDR2 YFSETQ. CDR3 loop: CASSRDRGWSGEQFF. The CDR3 DNA reads as TGCGCCAGCAGCCGAGACAGGGGATGGTCGGGGGAGCAGTTCTTC.

The CDR3: CASTKGYGNTIYF. DNA for the CDR3: TGTGCCAGCACAAAGGGGTATGGAAACACCATATATTTT. The gene calls are TRBV2 and TRBJ1-3; tentative D call: TRBD1 (5 bases). This CDR3 has 13 amino acids. The V gene lost 7 bases and the J gene lost 3 bases, with 10 bases spanning the gap. CDR1 and CDR2 from the germline V gene are SNHLY and FYNNEI.

The chain employs TRBV15 and TRBJ2-2, with D perhaps matching TRBD1 (6 bases). The V end lost 1 base, the J end lost 2 bases, and 8 bases lay between the germline ends. From germline, CDR1 is LNHNV and CDR2 YYDKDF (reference sequence). This CDR3 has 15 amino acids. The CDR3 protein is CATSRGRGNTGELFF. As DNA, the CDR3 is TGTGCCACCAGCAGAGGCAGGGGAAACACCGGGGAGCTGTTTTTT.

The J gene is TRBJ2-7, the V gene TRBV7-2; 13 bases map to TRBD2. The CDR3 runs to 18 residues. J was trimmed by 6 bases and V by 2 bases; bases with no gene match: 13. CDR1 SGHTA and CDR2 FQGNSA come from the germline V gene. The CDR3 region has the DNA TGTGCCAGCAGCTTATCGTCCGCCGGACTAGCGGGAGAAATCGAGCAGTACTTC. Translation: CASSLSSAGLAGEIEQYF.

The rearrangement links TRBV6-6 to TRBJ1-5, with a possible D match to TRBD1 (5 bases). CDR1 is MNHNY, CDR2 SVGAGI, per germline (reference sequence). V lost 3 bases to trimming and J lost 3 bases, with 15 bases between them. The CDR3 consists of 16 residues. In nucleotides, the CDR3 is TGTGCCAGCAGTTATTCTGGAGGGACGGTCAATCAGCCCCAGCATTTT. It encodes CASSYSGGTVNQPQHF.

The V gene is TRBV30, the J gene TRBJ2-1; D call uncertain. The CDR3 runs to 14 residues. V lost 0 bases to trimming and J lost 4 bases, with 10 bases between them. Germline-derived CDR1 and CDR2 are GTSNPN and SVGIG (reference sequence). CDR3 sequence reads: CAWSVSPGYNEQFF. In DNA, the CDR3 is TGTGCCTGGAGTGTATCCCCCGGGTACAATGAGCAGTTCTTC.

The chain employs TRBV29-1 and TRBJ1-2; 9 bases align to TRBD1. Trimming removed 3 bases from V and 8 bases from J; junction bases left unmatched: 13. Germline loops: CDR1 SQVTM, CDR2 ANQGSEA. CDR3 length: 15 amino acids. CDR3 nucleotide sequence: TGCAGCGTTGACCATCGATTACAGGGGGCGCAGGGCTACACCTTC. This codes for CSVDHRLQGAQGYTF.

The sample holds one count of this clone. V is TRBV18 and J is TRBJ1-1, with 9 nucleotides matching TRBD1. Germline CDR1 reads KGHSH; CDR2 reads LQKENI. The length of the CDR3 is 16 residues. J was trimmed by 3 bases and V by 3 bases; bases with no gene match: 8. The DNA of the CDR3 is TGTGCCAGCTCACCGCTCGGGACAGGGAAGGACACTGAAGCTTTCTTT. The encoded protein is CASSPLGTGKDTEAFF. The variable domain in full, with the rest retrieved from reference TRBV18 and TRBJ1-1, is NAGVMQNPRHLVRRRGQEARLRCSPMKGHSHVYWYRQLPEEGLKFMVYLQKENIIDESGMPKERFSAEFPKEGPSILRIQQVVRGDSAAYFCASSPLGTGKDTEAFFGQGTRLTVV.